A selection of T cell receptor beta chains follows, all from one sample in a study of T cells after yellow fever vaccination. From the 5' RACE reads, TCRdb called clonotypes with MiXCR, one entry per CDR3 protein. The sample records about 16,000 distinct CDR3 sequences, about 4% being singletons. This material consisted of PBMCs, either bulk or a sorted T-cell subset (CD4+, CD8+, memory, or dextramer-sorted; not recorded which), taken 15 days after the yellow fever booster vaccination. These TCRs come from a man aged 30-40 years who received the YFV17D yellow fever vaccine. CDR3s include the opening cysteine and the closing phenylalanine or tryptophan. The D gene is left open where the match is weak. Only part of the rows carry a size: once, few, many, or a class if the clone is expanded.

d_gene: TRBD1
abundance: many
j_gene: TRBJ1-5
v_gene: TRBV20-1
CDR3aa: CSAAGQGETDGNQPQHF
CDR3nt: TGCAGTGCTGCGGGACAGGGGGAGACGGACGGCAATCAGCCCCAGCATTTT

d_gene: NA
abundance: many
j_gene: TRBJ2-1
v_gene: TRBV5-6
CDR3aa: CASSLSNNEQFF
CDR3nt: TGTGCCAGCAGCCTTAGTAACAATGAGCAGTTCTTC

d_gene: NA
abundance: many
j_gene: TRBJ2-3
v_gene: TRBV25-1
CDR3aa: CASSSQRFGGDTQYF
CDR3nt: TGTGCCAGCAGTTCTCAGAGGTTTGGCGGGGATACGCAGTATTTT

d_gene: NA
abundance: medium-sized
j_gene: TRBJ2-1
v_gene: TRBV7-2
CDR3aa: CASSLKIPGGIAEQFF
CDR3nt: TGTGCCAGCAGCTTAAAAATCCCAGGGGGGATTGCGGAGCAGTTCTTC

d_gene: TRBD1
abundance: many
j_gene: TRBJ2-1
v_gene: TRBV9
CDR3aa: CASSARQGNEQFF
CDR3nt: TGTGCCAGCAGCGCCAGACAGGGCAATGAGCAGTTCTTC

d_gene: NA
abundance: many
j_gene: TRBJ2-3
v_gene: TRBV27
CDR3aa: CASSLLTVPDTQYF
CDR3nt: TGTGCCAGCAGTTTATTAACGGTCCCAGATACGCAGTATTTT

d_gene: NA
abundance: many
j_gene: TRBJ1-5
v_gene: TRBV6-2/TRBV6-3
CDR3aa: CASRTDGNQPQHF
CDR3nt: TGTGCCAGCAGGACAGATGGCAATCAGCCCCAGCATTTT

d_gene: NA
abundance: many
j_gene: TRBJ1-3
v_gene: TRBV10-3
CDR3aa: CAISYKSGNTIYF
CDR3nt: TGTGCCATCAGTTACAAATCTGGAAACACCATATATTTT

d_gene: NA
abundance: medium-sized
j_gene: TRBJ2-2
v_gene: TRBV6-5
CDR3aa: CASSRTGELFF
CDR3nt: TGTGCCAGCAGTCGGACCGGGGAGCTGTTTTTT

d_gene: NA
abundance: many
j_gene: TRBJ2-7
v_gene: TRBV25-1
CDR3aa: CASSGGPPYEQYF
CDR3nt: TGTGCCAGCAGTGGGGGCCCCCCTTACGAGCAGTACTTC

d_gene: TRBD1
abundance: many
j_gene: TRBJ2-7
v_gene: TRBV5-6
CDR3aa: CASSSGTDFYEQYF
CDR3nt: TGTGCCAGCAGCTCCGGGACAGACTTTTACGAGCAGTACTTC

d_gene: TRBD2
abundance: many
j_gene: TRBJ2-1
v_gene: TRBV14
CDR3aa: CASSQDLRGRFF
CDR3nt: TGTGCCAGCAGCCAAGATCTACGCGGGAGGTTCTTC

d_gene: NA
abundance: many
j_gene: TRBJ2-7
v_gene: TRBV15
CDR3aa: CATSRAPYEQYF
CDR3nt: TGTGCCACCAGCAGAGCCCCGTACGAGCAGTACTTC

d_gene: NA
abundance: many
j_gene: TRBJ2-7
v_gene: TRBV29-1
CDR3aa: CSGPGTQAYEQYF
CDR3nt: TGCAGCGGTCCCGGGACCCAAGCCTACGAGCAGTACTTC

d_gene: NA
abundance: many
j_gene: TRBJ2-2
v_gene: TRBV7-9
CDR3aa: CASSHLTGELFF
CDR3nt: TGTGCCAGCAGCCACCTCACCGGGGAGCTGTTTTTT

d_gene: TRBD1
abundance: medium-sized
j_gene: TRBJ2-2
v_gene: TRBV6-6
CDR3aa: CASIPFWTGGASGELFF
CDR3nt: TGTGCCAGCATACCGTTCTGGACAGGGGGGGCGTCCGGGGAGCTGTTTTTT

d_gene: NA
abundance: many
j_gene: TRBJ2-7
v_gene: TRBV20-1
CDR3aa: CSAALFWFPVASAAHEQYF
CDR3nt: TGCAGTGCCGCCTTATTTTGGTTTCCGGTCGCTAGCGCTGCCCACGAGCAGTACTTC

d_gene: NA
abundance: many
j_gene: TRBJ1-1
v_gene: TRBV3-1
CDR3aa: CASSQEGYTEAFF
CDR3nt: TGTGCCAGCAGCCAAGAGGGATACACTGAAGCTTTCTTT

d_gene: NA
abundance: NA
j_gene: TRBJ2-7
v_gene: TRBV5-6
CDR3aa: CAIRSGLPREQYF
CDR3nt: TGTGCCATCCGCTCGGGGCTCCCCCGCGAGCAGTACTTC

d_gene: TRBD2
abundance: many
j_gene: TRBJ2-7
v_gene: TRBV6-6
CDR3aa: CASSPPRIQGGLAGAPSYEQYF
CDR3nt: TGTGCCAGCAGTCCACCCAGGATACAGGGAGGATTAGCGGGAGCCCCGTCCTACGAGCAGTACTTC

d_gene: NA
abundance: many
j_gene: TRBJ2-1
v_gene: TRBV28
CDR3aa: CASSHLLPGTYNEQFF
CDR3nt: TGTGCCAGCAGTCACCTCCTGCCGGGGACCTACAATGAGCAGTTCTTC

d_gene: TRBD1
abundance: many
j_gene: TRBJ2-3
v_gene: TRBV6-5
CDR3aa: CASSKPGQGQYF
CDR3nt: TGTGCCAGCAGCAAACCAGGACAGGGGCAGTATTTT

d_gene: NA
abundance: many
j_gene: TRBJ2-7
v_gene: TRBV4-3
CDR3aa: CASSQIGGPGVNDEQYF
CDR3nt: TGCGCCAGCAGCCAAATCGGAGGGCCAGGGGTTAACGACGAGCAGTACTTC

d_gene: NA
abundance: medium-sized
j_gene: TRBJ2-1
v_gene: TRBV5-5
CDR3aa: CASSLRGYDEQFF
CDR3nt: TGTGCCAGCAGCTTGCGAGGGTACGATGAGCAGTTCTTC

d_gene: TRBD1
abundance: many
j_gene: TRBJ1-6
v_gene: TRBV3-1
CDR3aa: CASSQDNRGNSPLHF
CDR3nt: TGTGCCAGCAGCCAAGATAACAGGGGAAATTCACCCCTCCACTTT

d_gene: TRBD2
abundance: few
j_gene: TRBJ2-1
v_gene: TRBV3-1
CDR3aa: CACTRPRGTSGRNEQFF
CDR3nt: TGTGCCTGCACCCGTCCCAGGGGGACTAGCGGACGCAATGAGCAGTTCTTC

d_gene: NA
abundance: many
j_gene: TRBJ2-1
v_gene: TRBV29-1
CDR3aa: CSVDGNNEQFF
CDR3nt: TGCAGCGTAGACGGGAACAATGAGCAGTTCTTC

d_gene: NA
abundance: medium-sized
j_gene: TRBJ2-1
v_gene: TRBV29-1
CDR3aa: CSSVGEEEQFF
CDR3nt: TGCAGCTCCGTAGGAGAAGAGGAGCAGTTCTTC

d_gene: NA
abundance: many
j_gene: TRBJ1-2
v_gene: TRBV30
CDR3aa: CAWSVTGYGYTF
CDR3nt: TGTGCCTGGAGTGTAACTGGCTATGGCTACACCTTC

d_gene: TRBD2
abundance: many
j_gene: TRBJ2-3
v_gene: TRBV29-1
CDR3aa: CSVEELPSGRVNTQYF
CDR3nt: TGCAGCGTTGAAGAATTGCCTAGCGGGAGGGTAAATACGCAGTATTTT

d_gene: NA
abundance: many
j_gene: TRBJ2-7
v_gene: TRBV27
CDR3aa: CASSFHVPPYEQYF
CDR3nt: TGTGCCAGCAGTTTTCACGTCCCCCCCTACGAGCAGTACTTC

d_gene: TRBD2
abundance: many
j_gene: TRBJ2-7
v_gene: TRBV12-3/TRBV12-4
CDR3aa: CASSPGTSGSYEQYF
CDR3nt: TGTGCCAGCAGTCCCGGGACTAGCGGCTCCTACGAGCAGTACTTC

d_gene: TRBD2
abundance: many
j_gene: TRBJ2-3
v_gene: TRBV5-4
CDR3aa: CASSLSLAGYNTDTQYF
CDR3nt: TGTGCCAGCAGCTTGAGCCTAGCGGGGTACAACACAGATACGCAGTATTTT

d_gene: TRBD2
abundance: many
j_gene: TRBJ2-3
v_gene: TRBV27
CDR3aa: CASSTGLAGGYTQYF
CDR3nt: TGTGCCAGCAGTACGGGACTAGCGGGAGGGTATACGCAGTATTTT

d_gene: TRBD2
abundance: many
j_gene: TRBJ2-1
v_gene: TRBV20-1
CDR3aa: CSAITGTSGSNEQFF
CDR3nt: TGCAGTGCTATTACCGGGACTAGCGGGAGTAATGAGCAGTTCTTC

d_gene: TRBD1
abundance: many
j_gene: TRBJ1-1
v_gene: TRBV4-3
CDR3aa: CASSHLTGRDTEAFF
CDR3nt: TGCGCCAGCAGCCACCTGACAGGGAGGGACACTGAAGCTTTCTTT

d_gene: NA
abundance: many
j_gene: TRBJ2-5
v_gene: TRBV11-2
CDR3aa: CASSLLPEQTQYF
CDR3nt: TGTGCCAGCAGCTTACTCCCTGAACAGACCCAGTACTTC

d_gene: NA
abundance: many
j_gene: TRBJ2-1
v_gene: TRBV5-1
CDR3aa: CASSLEYEQFF
CDR3nt: TGCGCCAGCAGCTTGGAATATGAGCAGTTCTTC

d_gene: NA
abundance: many
j_gene: TRBJ2-5
v_gene: TRBV27
CDR3aa: CASSLQTGQETQYF
CDR3nt: TGTGCCAGCAGTCTACAGACAGGCCAAGAGACCCAGTACTTC

d_gene: TRBD2
abundance: many
j_gene: TRBJ2-7
v_gene: TRBV29-1
CDR3aa: CSVMLAGSYEQYF
CDR3nt: TGCAGCGTTATGCTAGCGGGATCCTACGAGCAGTACTTC

d_gene: NA
abundance: many
j_gene: TRBJ1-2
v_gene: TRBV4-3
CDR3aa: CASSQGWMEGYGYTF
CDR3nt: TGCGCCAGCAGCCAAGGCTGGATGGAGGGCTATGGCTACACCTTC

d_gene: NA
abundance: many
j_gene: TRBJ2-5
v_gene: TRBV27
CDR3aa: CASSFRGRETQYF
CDR3nt: TGTGCCAGCAGTTTCCGAGGGAGGGAGACCCAGTACTTC

d_gene: TRBD2
abundance: many
j_gene: TRBJ2-7
v_gene: TRBV12-3/TRBV12-4
CDR3aa: CASSFPSGSYEQYF
CDR3nt: TGTGCCAGCAGTTTCCCTAGCGGGAGCTACGAGCAGTACTTC

d_gene: NA
abundance: many
j_gene: TRBJ2-5
v_gene: TRBV5-1
CDR3aa: CASSLDLGGMRTQYF
CDR3nt: TGCGCCAGCAGCTTGGACCTTGGAGGGATGCGGACCCAGTACTTC

d_gene: NA
abundance: many
j_gene: TRBJ1-3
v_gene: TRBV4-3
CDR3aa: CASSPSSGNTIYF
CDR3nt: TGCGCCAGCAGCCCCTCTTCTGGAAACACCATATATTTT

d_gene: NA
abundance: medium-sized
j_gene: TRBJ2-3
v_gene: TRBV4-3
CDR3aa: CASSQDKGYGTDTQYF
CDR3nt: TGCGCCAGCAGCCAAGATAAAGGGTACGGCACAGATACGCAGTATTTT

d_gene: NA
abundance: NA
j_gene: TRBJ2-7
v_gene: TRBV7-8
CDR3aa: CASSLARTPEQYF
CDR3nt: TGTGCCAGCAGCTTAGCGCGCACGCCTGAGCAGTACTTC